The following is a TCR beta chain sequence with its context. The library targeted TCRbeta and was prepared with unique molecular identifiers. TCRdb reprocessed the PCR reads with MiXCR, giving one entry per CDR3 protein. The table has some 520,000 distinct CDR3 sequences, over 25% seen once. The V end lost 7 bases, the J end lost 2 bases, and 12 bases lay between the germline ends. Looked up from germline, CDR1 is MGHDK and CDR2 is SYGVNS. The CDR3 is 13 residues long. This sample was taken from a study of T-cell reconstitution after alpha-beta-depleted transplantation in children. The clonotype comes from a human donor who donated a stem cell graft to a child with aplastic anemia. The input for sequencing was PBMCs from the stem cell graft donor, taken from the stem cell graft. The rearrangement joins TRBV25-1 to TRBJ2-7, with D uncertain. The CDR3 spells CASTPAETYEQYF. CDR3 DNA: TGTGCCAGCACCCCGGCGGAAACCTACGAGCAGTACTTC.